This entry is about one T cell receptor (beta chain). No antigen is known for it. This sample was included in a study of CD8 T cells in ankylosing spondylitis. General study results and limits: Disease-associated clones were reportedly significantly overrepresented in matched ankylosing spondylitis synovial fluid. Several of the motif variants were reported before in synovial fluid and blood from reactive arthritis. Clones linked with disease were CD8+ and fairly uncommon in the peripheral blood.

Trimming pared 2 bases from V and 4 bases from J, leaving 19 bases between. Germline CDR1 reads MNHEY; CDR2 reads SVGAGI. This CDR3 has 17 residues. Library preparation for TCR beta used quantitative 5'-RACE with molecular barcodes. TCRdb analysed the 5' RACE reads with MiXCR anew, one entry per CDR3 protein. The repertoire holds roughly 130,000 distinct CDR3 sequences, with approximately 9.9% as singletons. The V gene is TRBV6-5, the J gene TRBJ2-3; TRBD1 or TRBD2 may be the D gene (6 bases each). Source material: blood, either unsorted or a sorted T cell fraction (not recorded which). The receptor's source is a male donor with ankylosing spondylitis or in good health (not recorded which). CDR3 DNA: TGTGCCAGCAGTTACACCCGGAGGGGGAGTAGGTCAGATACGCAGTATTTT. It specifies CASSYTRRGSRSDTQYF.